These 6 T cell receptor beta chains share one sample of origin, sequenced in a study of blood T cell repertoires in COVID-19. Using immunoSEQ multiplex PCR, the repertoire was profiled, and TCRdb retains in-frame clones only, with some absent. The repertoire holds 55,000 to 80,000 clones, approximately 78% seen once, with about 9.1% in the top ten. The specimen sequenced was peripheral blood. The receptors here all came from a human donor in a cohort sampled during active COVID-19.

In this sample, this clone turned up a few times. The V call is TRBV9, the J call TRBJ2-3; D might be TRBD2 (6 bases). CDR3 length: 14 residues. Germline V gives CDR1 SGDLS, CDR2 YYNGEE. The V gene lost 0 bases and the J gene lost 5 bases, with 10 bases spanning the gap. The CDR3 DNA reads as TGTGCCAGCAGCGTAGCGGGAGTAAGAGATACGCAGTATTTT. Its translation is CASSVAGVRDTQYF.

This clone was counted once. The chain joins TRBV18 to TRBJ1-1; D is ambiguous. The CDR3 loop spans 14 amino acids. Germline CDR1 reads KGHSH; CDR2 reads LQKENI. The ends were cut back, 4 bases at V and 8 bases at J, with 17 bases in the middle. DNA of the CDR3: TGTGCCAGCTCACTACAAGGAACGAGCGCCGAAGCTTTCTTT. It is translated as CASSLQGTSAEAFF.

V usage is TRBV4-3 and J usage is TRBJ2-6; 7 positions agree with TRBD1. V dropped 4 bases and J dropped 3; count of bases not matched to a gene: 12. Germline V lookup: CDR1 LGHNA, CDR2 YSLEER. This CDR3 has 18 residues. The CDR3 protein is CASSPRSEGADGANVLTF. CDR3 DNA: TGCGCCAGCAGCCCGCGTAGTGAGGGGGCCGATGGGGCCAACGTCCTGACTTTC.

The chain couples TRBV18 to TRBJ2-5; D is perhaps TRBD1 (6 bases). Germline V gene sequence: CDR1 KGHSH, CDR2 LQKENI. The CDR3 consists of 14 residues. The germline V and J ends were trimmed by 3 bases and 3 bases, with 11 bases remaining between them. DNA for the CDR3: TGTGCCAGCTCACCTGGACAGCCTAAAGAGACCCAGTACTTC. Protein sequence: CASSPGQPKETQYF.

The table lists this clone with a few counts. This chain connects TRBV12-5 to TRBJ1-5; 8 positions agree with TRBD1. This CDR3 is built from 18 residues. V was clipped by 6 bases and J by 1 base; unmatched bases: 14. Germline V CDR1 and CDR2: LGHNT, FRNRAP. CDR3 sequence reads: CASGLRQGRIGSNQPQHF. CDR3 DNA: TGTGCTAGTGGCCTTAGACAGGGGAGGATTGGAAGCAATCAGCCCCAGCATTTT.

V is TRBV5-1 and J is TRBJ1-1, with a weak D call TRBD1 (5 bases). Germline CDR1 and CDR2: SGHRS and YFSETQ. CDR3 length equals 13 residues. Trimming took off 1 base at V and 11 bases at J, with 15 bases between the two ends. This CDR3 is CASSLRGQGVAFF. The CDR3 region has the DNA TGCGCCAGCAGCTTGAGAGGTCAGGGTGTTGCTTTCTTT.